This TCR beta chain was observed in a study of vaccination effects on CD4 cells after COVID-19. On the study more broadly: Participants got two doses of BNT162b2 or mRNA-1273 vaccine.

V dropped 5 bases and J dropped 6; count of bases not matched to a gene: 3. From germline, CDR1 is SGHNT and CDR2 YENEEA. The CDR3 is made up of 14 amino acids. Whole-study results and caveats: Late post-vaccination samples showed marked contraction of infection- and vaccine-induced clones.

Sequencing was performed with immunoSEQ multiplex PCR; in TCRdb, only in-frame clones are kept and a portion is missing. The sample contains tens of thousands of clones, 60% to 80% of which appear only once. For this clone: The antigen is undetermined.

ViraFEST assay sequencing came after antigen-specific CD4+ T cells were expanded with viral peptide pools. Researchers isolated CD4+ T cells once approximately ten days of culture had elapsed. Vaccine recipients had no previous SARS-CoV-2 infection; their nucleocapsid antibodies were negative. Half-medium replacement with IL-2 medium occurred on days 3 and 7. The chain is built from TRBV11-3 and TRBJ2-2, with 10 bases fitting TRBD1. The receptor was derived from a human donor who received a COVID-19 vaccine. The specimen comprised CD4+ T cells from PBMCs cultured with HCoV-229E spike peptides, sampled before COVID-19 vaccination. CDR3 sequence: CASSRDRGPGELFF. In DNA, the CDR3 is TGTGCCAGCAGCCGGGACAGGGGACCCGGGGAGCTGTTTTTT.